The rows below give T cell receptor beta chains drawn from one sample of a study of T cells after yellow fever vaccination. TCRdb reprocessed the 5' RACE reads with MiXCR, giving one entry per CDR3 protein. The sample has a few hundred thousand distinct CDR3 sequences, over 8% seen once; the top ten hold about 20%. Sample: PBMCs, taken on the day of the first yellow fever vaccination. These receptors came from a young man who received the YFV17D yellow fever vaccine. Each CDR3 is given with its conserved first and last residue. A D gene is named only where the DNA matches it firmly. A clone size is listed for some rows: how often the clone was seen (once, few, many), or a class if it is expanded.

J gene,V gene,D gene,clone size,CDR3 protein,CDR3 DNA
TRBJ2-7,TRBV2,TRBD1,NA,CATVHGQGTSYEQYF,TGTGCCACCGTCCACGGACAGGGCACATCCTACGAGCAGTACTTC
TRBJ2-5,TRBV5-4,NA,NA,CASSTPGQLEETQYF,TGTGCCAGCAGCACACCAGGACAGCTTGAAGAGACCCAGTACTTC
TRBJ2-1,TRBV4-2,NA,many,CASSQEGTEQFF,TGTGCCAGCAGCCAAGAGGGGACGGAGCAGTTCTTC
TRBJ2-1,TRBV7-9,NA,NA,CASSGGTDNEPFF,TGTGCCAGCAGCGGAGGGACAGACAATGAGCCGTTCTTC
TRBJ2-3,TRBV5-1,NA,few,CASSLVPPGTQYF,TGCGCCAGCAGCTTGGTTCCTCCGGGTACGCAGTATTTT
TRBJ1-4,TRBV7-2,NA,NA,CASSTQTATNEKLFF,TGTGCCAGCAGCACCCAGACAGCAACTAATGAAAAACTGTTTTTT
TRBJ2-7,TRBV20-1,TRBD2,NA,CSARHAGAYEQYF,TGCAGTGCTAGGCACGCGGGGGCCTACGAGCAGTACTTC
TRBJ1-1,TRBV27,NA,NA,CASSLFRRGAGNTEAFF,TGTGCCAGCAGTTTATTCCGGCGGGGGGCTGGAAACACTGAAGCTTTCTTT
TRBJ2-4,TRBV18,NA,NA,CASSPPFPAGGPAKNIQYF,TGTGCCAGCTCACCACCGTTCCCCGCAGGGGGGCCTGCCAAAAACATTCAGTACTTC
TRBJ2-5,TRBV4-3,NA,many,CASSRSTGSETQYF,TGCGCCAGCAGCCGCTCAACAGGGTCAGAGACCCAGTACTTC
TRBJ1-1,TRBV11-2,TRBD1,few,CASSLELTGTGMNTEAFF,TGTGCCAGCAGCTTAGAATTAACCGGGACAGGGATGAACACTGAAGCTTTCTTT
TRBJ2-2,TRBV20-1,NA,few,CSARPQDTGELFF,TGCAGTGCCCGTCCGCAGGACACCGGGGAGCTGTTTTTT
TRBJ2-4,TRBV13,NA,NA,CASSVIGEAKNIQYF,TGTGCCAGCAGTGTTATCGGGGAAGCCAAAAACATTCAGTACTTC
TRBJ2-1,TRBV4-2,NA,NA,CASSHRLRGGHSYNEQFF,TGTGCCAGCAGCCACCGTCTTAGGGGGGGCCACTCCTACAATGAGCAGTTCTTC
TRBJ2-3,TRBV6-5,NA,few,CASRGQLDTQYF,TGTGCCAGCAGAGGACAGCTCGATACGCAGTATTTT
TRBJ1-1,TRBV10-3,TRBD1,NA,CAIAEAGGTEAFF,TGTGCCATCGCGGAGGCAGGGGGCACTGAAGCTTTCTTT
TRBJ1-2,TRBV20-1,NA,few,CSASRGPGYTF,TGCAGTGCTAGTCGTGGACCCGGCTACACCTTC
TRBJ2-3,TRBV3-1,TRBD2,few,CASSRAGVDTQYF,TGTGCCAGCAGCAGGGCGGGGGTAGATACGCAGTATTTT
TRBJ1-6,TRBV4-1,NA,many,CASSHPGWSSPLHF,TGCGCCAGCAGCCACCCAGGGTGGAGCTCACCCCTCCACTTT
TRBJ2-5,TRBV6-2/TRBV6-3,TRBD2,NA,CASTLAGGLQETQYF,TGTGCCAGCACATTAGCGGGGGGCCTCCAAGAGACCCAGTACTTC
TRBJ2-5,TRBV20-1,NA,NA,CSARDRRGQKTQYF,TGCAGTGCTAGAGATCGCAGGGGTCAGAAGACCCAGTACTTC
TRBJ2-3,TRBV10-3,NA,few,CAISEATTSTDTQYF,TGTGCCATCAGTGAGGCTACAACTAGCACAGATACGCAGTATTTT
TRBJ2-2,TRBV7-2,TRBD1,few,CASSLAPRGINTGELFF,TGTGCCAGCAGCTTAGCCCCCAGGGGGATTAACACCGGGGAGCTGTTTTTT
TRBJ2-1,TRBV6-5,TRBD2,NA,CASSFGLAGAGFDNEQFF,TGTGCCAGCAGTTTTGGCCTAGCGGGGGCTGGTTTCGACAATGAGCAGTTCTTC
TRBJ2-5,TRBV9,NA,many,CASSVGGGFQETQYF,TGTGCCAGCAGCGTAGGAGGCGGCTTCCAAGAGACCCAGTACTTC
TRBJ2-5,TRBV25-1,NA,NA,CASGWQGETQYF,TGTGCCAGCGGCTGGCAGGGGGAGACCCAGTACTTC
TRBJ2-7,TRBV20-1,NA,few,CSGSGGRNEQYF,TGCAGTGGGTCAGGGGGGCGGAACGAGCAGTACTTC
TRBJ2-1,TRBV6-5,TRBD1,NA,CASSRQGANEQFF,TGTGCCAGCAGTCGACAGGGGGCGAATGAGCAGTTCTTC
TRBJ2-1,TRBV6-4,NA,NA,CASTKHSGSGRNEQFF,TGTGCCAGCACCAAACATTCGGGCTCTGGGCGGAATGAGCAGTTCTTC
TRBJ2-3,TRBV7-2,TRBD2,few,CASSLGASGGAGTQYF,TGTGCCAGCAGCTTAGGGGCCAGCGGGGGGGCCGGTACGCAGTATTTT
TRBJ2-2,TRBV5-1,NA,few,CASTRAENTGELFF,TGCGCCAGCACCAGGGCAGAGAACACCGGGGAGCTGTTTTTT
TRBJ2-1,TRBV9,TRBD2,NA,CASSVGSGGAKNEQFF,TGTGCCAGCAGCGTAGGAAGCGGGGGGGCAAAGAATGAGCAGTTCTTC
TRBJ1-1,TRBV20-1,NA,few,CSASRSTEAFF,TGCAGTGCTAGCCGATCCACTGAAGCTTTCTTT
TRBJ1-5,TRBV5-1,NA,few,CASSTGHSNQPQHF,TGCGCCAGCAGCACAGGGCATAGCAATCAGCCCCAGCATTTT
TRBJ2-3,TRBV4-1,NA,NA,CASSLQRDGSPDTQYF,TGCGCCAGCAGCCTACAAAGGGACGGATCCCCAGATACGCAGTATTTT
TRBJ2-7,TRBV5-1,TRBD2,NA,CASSWVGRREDEQYF,TGCGCCAGCAGCTGGGTTGGCAGGCGGGAGGACGAGCAGTACTTC
TRBJ1-2,TRBV20-1,NA,NA,CSARWRGGYGYTF,TGCAGTGCTAGGTGGCGGGGTGGATATGGCTACACCTTC
TRBJ1-4,TRBV18,NA,many,CASSPGLTNEKLFF,TGTGCCAGCTCACCCGGTCTAACTAATGAAAAACTGTTTTTT
TRBJ1-6,TRBV19,NA,NA,CASTAFSGSPLHF,TGTGCCAGTACGGCCTTTTCGGGCTCACCCCTCCACTTT
TRBJ2-1,TRBV20-1,NA,many,CSASESAADEQFF,TGCAGTGCTAGTGAGTCGGCGGCCGATGAGCAGTTCTTC
TRBJ2-5,TRBV7-3,NA,many,CASSLSGGRETQYF,TGTGCCAGCAGCTTATCCGGGGGGCGTGAGACCCAGTACTTC
TRBJ2-3,TRBV5-4,NA,few,CASSTHPGASTDTQYF,TGTGCCAGCAGCACCCACCCGGGGGCTAGCACAGATACGCAGTATTTT
TRBJ2-1,TRBV19,TRBD2,NA,CASSVASGPYNEQFF,TGTGCCAGTAGTGTCGCTAGCGGACCCTACAATGAGCAGTTCTTC
TRBJ2-5,TRBV5-1,TRBD2,NA,CASSPGGDSQETQYF,TGCGCCAGCAGCCCGGGAGGAGATTCCCAAGAGACCCAGTACTTC
TRBJ2-1,TRBV5-1,TRBD2,few,CASSFSPSGGDEQFF,TGCGCCAGCAGCTTTAGCCCTAGCGGGGGCGATGAGCAGTTCTTC
TRBJ2-5,TRBV29-1,NA,NA,CSVIPQETQYF,TGCAGCGTTATACCACAGGAGACCCAGTACTTC
TRBJ1-6,TRBV6-2/TRBV6-3,TRBD1,many,CASRRDRASSNSPLHF,TGTGCCAGCAGACGGGACAGGGCGTCAAGTAATTCACCCCTCCACTTT
TRBJ2-7,TRBV5-4,TRBD1,NA,CASSLRDRGHEQYF,TGTGCCAGCAGCTTGCGGGACAGGGGGCACGAGCAGTACTTC
TRBJ1-1,TRBV7-2,NA,many,CASSRQVSNTEAFF,TGTGCCAGCAGCCGACAGGTTAGCAACACTGAAGCTTTCTTT
TRBJ1-2,TRBV28,NA,NA,CASSFRGSQGYTF,TGTGCCAGCAGTTTTCGCGGGAGCCAGGGCTACACCTTC
TRBJ1-2,TRBV12-3/TRBV12-4,NA,many,CASSPRVHYGYTF,TGTGCCAGCAGTCCCAGGGTACACTATGGCTACACCTTC
TRBJ2-5,TRBV24-1,TRBD2,many,CATSDPSGQETQYF,TGTGCCACCAGTGACCCTAGCGGACAAGAGACCCAGTACTTC
TRBJ2-3,TRBV7-2,TRBD1,few,CASSFGQGEADTQYF,TGTGCCAGCAGCTTCGGACAGGGAGAGGCAGATACGCAGTATTTT